These 12 T cell receptor beta chains originate from one sample sequenced in a study of early T cells in non-severe SARS-CoV-2 infection (dated by TCRdb to the early 2020s). Libraries came from 5' RACE. Sequenced on a NextSeq 500. Starting from the raw public reads, TCRdb applied fastp trimming at Q25, assembled clones with MiXCR and retained in-frame beta chains. Rows with a matching CDR3 protein are joined into one entry that keeps the most common DNA and genes. The sample yields under 50,000 distinct CDR3 sequences; approximately 4.1% were counted once. 5% to 7.5% of the sample belongs to the ten largest clones. What was sequenced was whole blood. These receptors originate from an adult who was a healthcare worker with PCR-confirmed SARS-CoV-2 infection or an uninfected control (not recorded which).

This clonotype has ten or more counts. This chain connects TRBV30 to TRBJ2-1, with D tentatively TRBD1 or TRBD2 (5 bases each). V was pared by 4 bases and J by 7 bases, with 11 bases between. The CDR3 runs 12 residues. CDR1 is GTSNPN and CDR2 is SVGIG in the germline V gene (reference sequence). The CDR3 DNA reads TGTGCCTGGACCCCGAGGGGTAATGAGCAGTTCTTC. Protein: CAWTPRGNEQFF.

This rearrangement joins TRBV20-1 to TRBJ2-7; the D is unclear. The CDR3 sequence is 14 residues long. V lost 5 bases, J lost 0 bases, and 14 bases lay in between. Germline V gives CDR1 DFQATT, CDR2 SNEGSKA (reference sequence). The CDR3 nucleotides read TGCAGTGCTCCTCCGACCTTTAGCTCCTACGAGCAGTACTTC. This encodes CSAPPTFSSYEQYF.

This chain connects TRBV7-9 to TRBJ2-7, with a weak D call TRBD2 (6 bases). This CDR3 comprises 14 residues. CDR1 SEHNR and CDR2 FQNEAQ come from the germline V gene (reference sequence). V lost 8 bases and J lost 4, with 18 bases in between. DNA for the CDR3: TGTGCCAGCTCCTTCAGGAGGGCTGGGTACGAGCAGTACTTC. This translates into CASSFRRAGYEQYF.

The chain joins TRBV20-1 to TRBJ2-1; no reliable D call. The CDR3 is 14 amino acids. The V and J ends lost 2 bases and 0 bases respectively, with 8 bases between them. The germline CDR1 and CDR2 sequences are DFQATT and SNEGSKA (reference sequence). CDR3: CSARTGLSYNEQFF. DNA for the CDR3: TGCAGTGCTAGAACGGGCCTCTCCTACAATGAGCAGTTCTTC.

This clonotype was picked up many times. The chain recombines TRBV29-1 with TRBJ1-2; D remains unclear. The V and J ends lost 4 bases and 6 bases respectively, with 9 bases between them. The CDR3 runs to 11 residues. Germline V gene sequence: CDR1 SQVTM, CDR2 ANQGSEA. The CDR3 nucleotides read TGCAGCGTTGGGCCAGAGGATGGCTACACCTTC. Amino acid sequence: CSVGPEDGYTF. The full variable domain, with the rest looked up from reference TRBV29-1 and TRBJ1-2, is SAVISQKPSRDICQRGTSLTIQCQVDSQVTMMFWYRQQPGQSLTLIATANQGSEATYESGFVIDKFPISRPNLTFSTLTVSNMSPEDSSIYLCSVGPEDGYTFGSGTRLTVV.

This clonotype was picked up many times. The CDR3 DNA reads as TGTGCCAGCAGTTTAGATAGGGGCAACCCTAAAAACATTCAGTACTTC. It specifies CASSLDRGNPKNIQYF. V usage is TRBV27 and J usage is TRBJ2-4; the D gene is possibly TRBD1 (5 bases). CDR3 size: 16 residues. CDR1 MNHEY and CDR2 SMNVEV come from the germline V gene (reference sequence). The V gene lost 2 bases and the J gene lost 4 bases, with 15 bases spanning the gap.

This clonotype was counted between two and nine times. The CDR3 nucleotides are TGCGCCAGCAGCTCGGGGGACAGTGAAGCTTTCTTT. This translates into CASSSGDSEAFF. The rearrangement links TRBV5-1 to TRBJ1-1; 7 bases are shared with TRBD1. CDR1 SGHRS and CDR2 YFSETQ come from the germline V gene. After removal of 3 bases from V and 7 bases from J, the junction contained 3 bases not matched to a gene. The CDR3 has 12 residues.

There are many counts of this clonotype. J is TRBJ2-6 and V is TRBV15; D not resolved. The CDR3 is 17 residues long. The V end lost 0 bases, the J end lost 0 bases, and 9 bases lay between the germline ends. The germline V gene has CDR1 LNHNV and CDR2 YYDKDF (reference sequence). The CDR3 spells CATSRDRPGSGANVLTF. The CDR3 DNA is TGTGCCACCAGCAGAGATCGGCCCGGCTCTGGGGCCAACGTCCTGACTTTC.

This clonotype was found many times. CDR3 residues: CASSLEGLAGESVQFF. CDR3 sequence (DNA): TGTGCCAGCAGCTTAGAAGGACTAGCGGGAGAATCTGTGCAGTTCTTC. V is TRBV11-2 and J is TRBJ2-1, with 13 nucleotides matching TRBD2. This CDR3 has 16 residues. The ends lost 0 bases at V and 12 bases at J; junction bases unmatched: 8. Per the germline V gene, CDR1 is SGHAT and CDR2 is FQNNGV.

This clonotype showed up many times. This chain uses TRBV3-1 with TRBJ2-2; no firm D call. V shed 7 bases and J shed 4 bases, with 4 bases lying between them. The CDR3 is made up of 11 amino acids. CDR1 LGHDT and CDR2 YNNKEL come from the germline V gene (reference sequence). CDR3 sequence: CASMTTGELFF. As DNA, the CDR3 is TGTGCCAGCATGACCACCGGGGAGCTGTTTTTT.

This clonotype was counted at least ten times. The chain combines TRBV20-1 with TRBJ2-3; no reliable D call. CDR3 length: 11 residues. The germline CDR1 and CDR2 sequences are DFQATT and SNEGSKA (reference sequence). Here the CDR3 reads CRMETTDTQYF. CDR3 nucleotide sequence: TGCAGGATGGAGACCACAGATACGCAGTATTTT.

This clonotype was observed a few times. The chain has TRBV18 and TRBJ1-4, with D perhaps TRBD1 (5 bases). This CDR3 has 16 residues. Germline CDR1 is KGHSH and CDR2 is LQKENI. Trimming took off 1 base at V and 6 bases at J, with 15 bases between the two ends. Here the CDR3 reads CASSPLKARADEKLFF. Written as DNA, the CDR3 is TGTGCCAGCTCACCACTAAAGGCCAGGGCGGATGAAAAACTGTTTTTT.